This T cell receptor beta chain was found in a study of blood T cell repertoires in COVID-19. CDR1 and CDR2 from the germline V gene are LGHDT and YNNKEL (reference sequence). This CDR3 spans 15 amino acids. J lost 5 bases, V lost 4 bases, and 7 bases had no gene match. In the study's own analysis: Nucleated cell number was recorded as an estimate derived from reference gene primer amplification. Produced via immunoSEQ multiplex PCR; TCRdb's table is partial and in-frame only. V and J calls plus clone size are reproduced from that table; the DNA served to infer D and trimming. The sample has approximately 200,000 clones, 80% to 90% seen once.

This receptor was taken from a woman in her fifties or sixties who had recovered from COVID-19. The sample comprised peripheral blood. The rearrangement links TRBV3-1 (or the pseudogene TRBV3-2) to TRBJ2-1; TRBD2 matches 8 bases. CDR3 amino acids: CASSPLRGGDNEQFF. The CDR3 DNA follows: TGTGCCAGCAGCCCCCTTCGGGGGGGGGACAATGAGCAGTTCTTC.